This entry describes one TCR beta chain. These data belong to a study of blood T cell repertoires in COVID-19. At the level of the study: Samples representing acute and convalescent COVID-19 were sourced from the United States, Italy and Spain. Nucleic acid was either cDNA or gDNA, and it came from T cells, B-cell-depleted T cells, or PBMCs.

Per the study methods: The authors estimated nucleated cell counts from reference gene primer amplification. Here immunoSEQ multiplex PCR was the method, and the copy in TCRdb shows in-frame clones only, minus some. V and J calls and clone size come straight from that table; D and trimming were deduced from the DNA. Of approximately 300,000 clones listed, about 90% are singletons. Trimming left V 0 bases short and J 0 bases short, with 15 bases between. The CDR3 covers 18 residues. Looked up from germline, CDR1 is SGHRS and CDR2 is YFSETQ. This TCR was recovered from a man aged 18 to 29 with active or convalescent COVID-19. Sequencing was performed on peripheral blood. The chain joins TRBV5-1 to TRBJ2-2; tentative D call: TRBD2 (6 bases). The CDR3 protein is CASSLGGLAIANTGELFF. The CDR3 DNA reads TGCGCCAGCAGCTTGGGTGGGCTAGCGATCGCGAACACCGGGGAGCTGTTTTTT.